The 3 T cell receptor beta chains listed next were all sequenced from one sample in a study of shared clonotypes between healthy human individuals. Assay used: immunoSEQ multiplex PCR; TCRdb lists only in-frame clones, some missing. Among about 2 million clones, roughly 95% were seen once, and the ten largest hold around 1%. The naive CD8 subset, CD45RO-negative cells positively selected for CCR7, excluded terminally differentiated effector memory CD45RA+ cells. Sequencing was done on a sample of naive CD8+ T cells sorted from blood. The receptors shown here come from a man aged 18 to 29 in good health.

CDR3 sequence reads: CASSLTGGLGETQYF. The CDR3 nucleotides read TGTGCCAGCAGCCTCACAGGGGGCTTAGGAGAGACCCAGTACTTC. This chain links TRBV9 with TRBJ2-5, with 9 positions matching TRBD1. CDR1 SGDLS and CDR2 YYNGEE come from the germline V gene. The CDR3 runs 15 residues. V shed 4 bases and J 4 bases; nucleotides not matched to a gene: 8.

The rearrangement joins TRBV9 to TRBJ1-2; D is ambiguous. CDR1 and CDR2 (germline): SGDLS, YYNGEE. Trimming took 4 bases from V and 4 from J, leaving 14 bases between them. This CDR3 comprises 14 residues. CDR3 nucleotide sequence: TGTGCCAGCAGCTTGAATTTGGGAGGCTATGGCTACACCTTC. It encodes CASSLNLGGYGYTF.

This chain uses TRBV5-6 with TRBJ1-3; D not certain. The V gene lost 1 base and the J gene lost 0 bases, with 11 bases spanning the gap. The germline V gene has CDR1 SGHDT and CDR2 YYEEEE. The CDR3 is 16 amino acids. CDR3 DNA sequence: TGTGCCAGCAGCTTGAAGACACCGAGCTCTGGAAACACCATATATTTT. It yields the protein CASSLKTPSSGNTIYF.